This T cell receptor (beta chain) derives from a study of HIV-infected patients and healthy controls. CDR1 is DFQATT and CDR2 is SNEGSKA in the germline V gene (reference sequence). V lost 2 bases to trimming and J lost 4 bases, with 7 bases between them. This CDR3 has 12 residues. TCRdb itself ran the 5' RACE reads through MiXCR, one entry per CDR3 protein. Of approximately 67,000 distinct CDR3 sequences detected, roughly a sixth appear once; the ten largest clones hold 5.5% to 6%. This clonotype was detected only a few times. This rearrangement joins TRBV20-1 to TRBJ2-3; the D gene is possibly TRBD1 (6 bases). This receptor was taken from a human donor in good health. The sequenced sample was CD4+ T cells from blood. CDR3 residues: CSARQGPDTQYF. The CDR3 nucleotides read TGCAGTGCTAGACAGGGGCCAGATACGCAGTATTTT.